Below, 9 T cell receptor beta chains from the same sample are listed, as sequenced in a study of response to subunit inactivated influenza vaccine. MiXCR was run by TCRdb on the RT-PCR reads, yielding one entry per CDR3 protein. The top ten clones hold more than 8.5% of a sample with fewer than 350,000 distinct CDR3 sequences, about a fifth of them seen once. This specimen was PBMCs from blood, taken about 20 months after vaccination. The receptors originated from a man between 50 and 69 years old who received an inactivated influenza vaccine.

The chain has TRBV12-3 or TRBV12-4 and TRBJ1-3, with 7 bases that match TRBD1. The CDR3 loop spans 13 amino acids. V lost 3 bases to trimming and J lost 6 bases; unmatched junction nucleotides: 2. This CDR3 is CASSLTGINTIYF. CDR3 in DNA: TGTGCCAGCAGTTTGACAGGGATAAACACCATATATTTT.

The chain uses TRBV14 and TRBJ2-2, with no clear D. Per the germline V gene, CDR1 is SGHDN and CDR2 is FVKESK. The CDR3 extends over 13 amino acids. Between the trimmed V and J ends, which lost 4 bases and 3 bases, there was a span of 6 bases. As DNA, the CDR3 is TGTGCCAGCAGCCTAGTCTACACCGGGGAGCTGTTTTTT. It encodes CASSLVYTGELFF. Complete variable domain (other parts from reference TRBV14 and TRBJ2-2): EAGVTQFPSHSVIEKGQTVTLRCDPISGHDNLYWYRRVMGKEIKFLLHFVKESKQDESGMPNNRFLAERTGGTYSTLKVQPAELEDSGVYFCASSLVYTGELFFGEGSRLTVL.

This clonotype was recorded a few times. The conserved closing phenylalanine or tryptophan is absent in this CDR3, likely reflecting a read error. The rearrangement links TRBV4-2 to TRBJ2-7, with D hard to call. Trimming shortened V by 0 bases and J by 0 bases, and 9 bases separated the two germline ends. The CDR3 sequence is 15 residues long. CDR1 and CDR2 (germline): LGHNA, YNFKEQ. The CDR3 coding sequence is TGTGCCAGCAGCCAAGAAGGATCAGACTCCTACGAGCAGTACTCC. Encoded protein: CASSQEGSDSYEQYS.

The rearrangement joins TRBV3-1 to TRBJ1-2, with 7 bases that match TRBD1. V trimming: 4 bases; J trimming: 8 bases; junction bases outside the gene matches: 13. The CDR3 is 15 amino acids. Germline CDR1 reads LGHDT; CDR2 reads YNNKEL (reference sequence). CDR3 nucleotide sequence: TGTGCCAGCAGCCCCAGGGGGACTTCTTCAAAAGGCTACACCTTC. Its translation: CASSPRGTSSKGYTF.

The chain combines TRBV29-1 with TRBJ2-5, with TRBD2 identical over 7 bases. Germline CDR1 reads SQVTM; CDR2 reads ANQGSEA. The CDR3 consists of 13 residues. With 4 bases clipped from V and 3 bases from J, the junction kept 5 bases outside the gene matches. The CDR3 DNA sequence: TGCAGCGTTGTGTACGCGGGGGAAGAGACCCAGTACTTC. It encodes CSVVYAGEETQYF.

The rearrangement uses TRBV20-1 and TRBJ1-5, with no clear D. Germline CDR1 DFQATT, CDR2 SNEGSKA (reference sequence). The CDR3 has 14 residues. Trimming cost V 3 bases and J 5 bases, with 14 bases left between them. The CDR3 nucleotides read TGCAGTGCTAGCTTAGGGCATTCCGATCAGCCCCAGCATTTT. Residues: CSASLGHSDQPQHF.

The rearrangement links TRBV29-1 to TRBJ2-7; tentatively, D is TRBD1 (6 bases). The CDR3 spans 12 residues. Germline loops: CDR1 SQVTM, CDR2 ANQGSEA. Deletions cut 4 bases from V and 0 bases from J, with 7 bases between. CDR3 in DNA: TGCAGCGTTGGACAGGTCTCCTACGAGCAGTACTTC. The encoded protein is CSVGQVSYEQYF.

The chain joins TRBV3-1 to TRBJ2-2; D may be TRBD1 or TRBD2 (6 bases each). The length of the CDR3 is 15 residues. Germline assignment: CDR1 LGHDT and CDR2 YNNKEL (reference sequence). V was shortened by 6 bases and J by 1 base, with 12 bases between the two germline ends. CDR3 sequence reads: CASRAQGLNTGELFF. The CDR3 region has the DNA TGTGCCAGCAGAGCACAGGGACTGAACACCGGGGAGCTGTTTTTT.

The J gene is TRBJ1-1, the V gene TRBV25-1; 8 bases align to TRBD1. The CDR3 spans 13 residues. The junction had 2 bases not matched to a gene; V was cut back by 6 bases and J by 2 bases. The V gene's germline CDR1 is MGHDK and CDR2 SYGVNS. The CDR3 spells CASRTGDNTEAFF. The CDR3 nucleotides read TGTGCCAGCAGGACAGGGGACAACACTGAAGCTTTCTTT.